This passage covers 8 T cell receptor beta chains from one sample sequenced in a study of CD8 T cells in Susac syndrome. Reverse transcription used about 0.45 to 1 ug RNA and random hexamers. MiXCR, applied by TCRdb to the immunoSEQ multiplex PCR reads, yields one record per CDR3 protein. The sample includes approximately 150,000 distinct CDR3 sequences, roughly 95% of them seen just once. Source material: CD4+ T cells from PBMCs. The receptor set was obtained from a human donor in good health.

The J gene is TRBJ1-1, the V gene TRBV12-3 or TRBV12-4; 8 nucleotides line up with TRBD1. The CDR3 is made up of 15 amino acids. The trim removed 6 bases at V and 4 bases at J, leaving 10 bases unmatched. The CDR3 spells CASSRGNTGGTEAFF. Written as DNA, the CDR3 is TGTGCCAGCAGCAGGGGGAACACAGGGGGCACTGAAGCTTTCTTT.

The chain uses TRBV7-9 and TRBJ1-1; no clear D. Germline V gives CDR1 SEHNR, CDR2 FQNEAQ (reference sequence). This CDR3 has 13 residues. The germline V and J ends were trimmed by 2 bases and 8 bases, with 12 bases remaining between them. The DNA of the CDR3 is TGTGCCAGCAGCTTAACCGGTTCGGGAGAAGCTTTCTTT. Translated, it gives CASSLTGSGEAFF.

The rearrangement joins TRBV25-1 to TRBJ1-4, with no clear D. The CDR3 consists of 15 residues. V was pared by 4 bases and J by 0 bases, with 9 bases between. From germline, CDR1 is MGHDK and CDR2 SYGVNS. In nucleotides, the CDR3 is TGTGCCAGCAGTGGAATGACGGCAACTAATGAAAAACTGTTTTTT. Encoded protein: CASSGMTATNEKLFF.

The J gene is TRBJ1-1, the V gene TRBV10-3, with D unclear. Trimming stripped 3 bases from V and 2 bases from J, with 10 bases between. CDR3 length: 14 amino acids. In germline, CDR1 is ENHRY, CDR2 SYGVKD. CDR3 in DNA: TGTGCCATCAGTGATACGTCACTTAACACTGAAGCTTTCTTT. Translating gives CAISDTSLNTEAFF.

This chain links TRBV30 with TRBJ1-4; D gene unclear. V was cut by 1 base and J by 3 bases, with 6 bases left in between. Germline CDR1 reads GTSNPN; CDR2 reads SVGIG (reference sequence). The CDR3 is made up of 13 amino acids. DNA for the CDR3: TGTGCCTGGAGTGGCGGATCTAATGAAAAACTGTTTTTT. This translates into CAWSGGSNEKLFF. Based on the CDR3 plus reference TRBV30 and TRBJ1-4, the full variable domain is SQTIHQWPATLVQPVGSPLSLECTVEGTSNPNLYWYRQAAGRGLQLLFYSVGIGQISSEVPQNLSASRPQDRQFILSSKKLLLSDSGFYLCAWSGGSNEKLFFGSGTQLSVL.

The genes are TRBV20-1 and TRBJ1-2, with a possible D match to TRBD1 (5 bases). This CDR3 comprises 12 residues. CDR1 and CDR2 (germline): DFQATT, SNEGSKA (reference sequence). The V and J ends lost 3 bases and 5 bases respectively, with 10 bases between them. CDR3 in amino acids: CSAREGAYGYTF. The DNA of the CDR3 is TGCAGTGCTAGGGAAGGGGCTTATGGCTACACCTTC.

V is TRBV20-1 and J is TRBJ1-4, with 7 bases identical to TRBD1. Germline V gene lookup returns CDR1 DFQATT and CDR2 SNEGSKA (reference sequence). V dropped 6 bases and J dropped 3; count of bases not matched to a gene: 4. The CDR3 loop spans 13 amino acids. The CDR3 sequence: CSATGAANEKLFF. In DNA form, the CDR3 reads TGCAGTGCCACAGGGGCGGCTAATGAAAAACTGTTTTTT.

CDR3: CASSGLGIQYF. The CDR3 region has the DNA TGTGCCAGCAGCGGCTTAGGGATCCAGTACTTC. This chain links TRBV7-9 with TRBJ2-5, with D unresolved. CDR3 size: 11 residues. Germline lookup yields CDR1 SEHNR and CDR2 FQNEAQ (reference sequence). The V and J ends lost 5 bases and 10 bases respectively, with 11 bases between them.